This T cell receptor (beta chain) is from a study of shared T cell receptors in the human thymus. Some clones are missing from TCRdb's copy, which holds only in-frame ones; the method was immunoSEQ multiplex PCR. The table includes approximately 68,000 clones, nearly 95% detected once. Material for sequencing was thymocytes. This clonotype was sampled from a human donor.

CDR3 nucleotide sequence: TGCGCCAGCACCCATAATCCCCGCGGGGGCGCTAACTATGGCTACACCTTC. Amino acid sequence: CASTHNPRGGANYGYTF. The chain couples TRBV4-1 to TRBJ1-2, with D perhaps TRBD1 (6 bases). This CDR3 spans 17 amino acids. V lost 7 bases and J 0 bases, leaving 21 bases between the germline ends. Germline CDR1 is MGHRA and CDR2 is YSYEKL.